One and the same sample provided the 17 T cell receptor beta chains below, sequenced in a study of CD8 T cells in Susac syndrome. When the RNA was reverse transcribed, random hexamers were used with an input of roughly 0.5 to 1 ug. MiXCR, run by TCRdb on the immunoSEQ multiplex PCR reads, gives a single entry per CDR3 protein. The sample includes about 85,000 distinct CDR3 sequences, over 90% of them seen just once. The sample taken for sequencing was CD8+ T cells from PBMCs. All receptors derive from a human donor with Susac syndrome.

The genes are TRBV9 and TRBJ2-3; a weak D match, TRBD2 (5 bases). The germline CDR1 and CDR2 sequences are SGDLS and YYNGEE. This CDR3 has 15 amino acids. V was pared by 4 bases and J by 2 bases, with 14 bases between. CDR3 loop: CASSTTRAVTDTQYF. DNA of the CDR3: TGTGCCAGCAGCACCACGAGGGCAGTCACAGATACGCAGTATTTT.

The genes are TRBV25-1 and TRBJ2-7; D might be TRBD2 (6 bases). The germline CDR1 and CDR2 sequences are MGHDK and SYGVNS. V was trimmed by 7 bases and J by 3 bases, leaving 13 bases between them. This CDR3 contains 13 residues. The CDR3: CASTGGKVYEQYF. CDR3 DNA sequence: TGTGCCAGCACTGGGGGGAAAGTCTACGAGCAGTACTTC.

The V call is TRBV4-1, the J call TRBJ2-7; 10 bases are shared with TRBD1. Germline V gene sequence: CDR1 MGHRA, CDR2 YSYEKL. J was trimmed by 4 bases and V by 2 bases; bases with no gene match: 5. CDR3 size: 15 residues. Here the CDR3 DNA reads TGCGCCAGCAGCCAAACGACAGGGGGCTGGTACGAGCAGTACTTC. Its translation: CASSQTTGGWYEQYF.

This rearrangement joins TRBV27 to TRBJ2-1; D is perhaps TRBD1 or TRBD2 (5 bases each). Trimming left V 1 base short and J 0 bases short, with 10 bases between. Germline V lookup: CDR1 MNHEY, CDR2 SMNVEV (reference sequence). The CDR3 has 16 amino acids. CDR3 protein: CASSLYSGSSYNEQFF. The CDR3 DNA follows: TGTGCCAGCAGTTTATATTCAGGGAGCTCCTACAATGAGCAGTTCTTC.

The chain is built from TRBV5-6 and TRBJ1-5, with unresolved D. Per germline, CDR1 SGHDT and CDR2 YYEEEE. Between the trimmed V and J ends, which lost 3 bases and 4 bases, there was a span of 5 bases. This CDR3 has 12 amino acids. The CDR3 DNA is TGTGCCAGCAGCTCCCTTAATCAGCCCCAGCATTTT. This encodes CASSSLNQPQHF.

The sample holds one count of this clonotype. The chain recombines TRBV29-1 with TRBJ2-1, with 7 bases fitting TRBD1. This CDR3 is built from 11 residues. J lost 10 bases, V lost 7 bases, and 7 bases had no gene match. Germline lookup yields CDR1 SQVTM and CDR2 ANQGSEA. Here the CDR3 DNA reads TGCAGCGCGATAGTGACAGGGGAGCAGTTCTTC. Its protein is CSAIVTGEQFF.

This sequence joins TRBV24-1 and TRBJ2-4; D remains unclear. This CDR3 has 15 residues. Germline assignment: CDR1 KGHDR and CDR2 SFDVKD. V gave up 4 bases and J gave up 0 bases, with 9 bases separating them. The CDR3 region has the DNA TGTGCCACCAGTGAGCCAAGTGGAGCCAAAAACATTCAGTACTTC. Its protein product is CATSEPSGAKNIQYF.

This clonotype came up a few times. J is TRBJ2-7 and V is TRBV6-6; 8 positions agree with TRBD2. The germline gives CDR1 MNHNY, CDR2 SVGAGI (reference sequence). The CDR3 has 14 amino acids. V shed 4 bases, J shed 6 bases, and the junction held 8 bases outside the gene matches. The CDR3 loop is CASSLVAGGPEQYF. CDR3 DNA: TGTGCCAGCAGTTTAGTTGCGGGAGGACCCGAGCAGTACTTC.

This chain joins TRBV4-2 and TRBJ2-2, with 9 bases that match TRBD1. Germline CDR1 and CDR2: LGHNA and YNFKEQ. With V trimmed by 4 bases and J by 1 base, 7 bases remained unmatched. The CDR3 is 17 residues long. The CDR3: CASSLTWDRENTGELFF. CDR3 in DNA: TGTGCCAGCAGCCTAACCTGGGACAGGGAGAACACCGGGGAGCTGTTTTTT.

The V gene is TRBV2, the J gene TRBJ2-5; 11 bases are a match to TRBD2. The CDR3 loop spans 15 amino acids. CDR1 is SNHLY, CDR2 FYNNEI, per germline. Trimming cost V 6 bases and J 0 bases; bases outside gene matches: 3. Here the CDR3 DNA reads TGTGCCAGCAGAGGACTAGCGGGCCACCAAGAGACCCAGTACTTC. It is translated as CASRGLAGHQETQYF.

The chain links TRBV6-5 to TRBJ1-5; possible D gene TRBD1, 5 bases. The germline V gene has CDR1 MNHEY and CDR2 SVGAGI. The CDR3 contains 14 residues. Trimming removed 6 bases from V and 2 bases from J, with 11 bases in between. The CDR3 DNA reads as TGTGCCAGCAGCAGTGGGGACGGCAATCAGCCCCAGCATTTT. Residues: CASSSGDGNQPQHF.

The chain carries TRBV6-5 and TRBJ2-7; no clear D. The V and J ends lost 5 bases and 0 bases respectively, with 14 bases between them. Germline V lookup: CDR1 MNHEY, CDR2 SVGAGI. The CDR3 length is 15 residues. CDR3 in amino acids: CASSPGLTSSYEQYF. The CDR3 DNA sequence: TGTGCCAGCAGTCCCGGATTGACAAGCTCCTACGAGCAGTACTTC.

This chain links TRBV12-5 with TRBJ2-2; D gene unclear. The CDR3 has 12 residues. V lost 5 bases to trimming and J lost 3 bases, with 4 bases between them. Germline lookup yields CDR1 LGHNT and CDR2 FRNRAP. The CDR3 loop is CASGPDTGELFF. The CDR3 nucleotides are TGTGCTAGTGGTCCTGACACCGGGGAGCTGTTTTTT.

The chain recombines TRBV6-5 with TRBJ2-1; D is perhaps TRBD1 (6 bases). CDR3 length equals 14 residues. V was shortened by 6 bases and J by 0 bases, with 9 bases between the two germline ends. Germline V lookup: CDR1 MNHEY, CDR2 SVGAGI. The CDR3 is CASRQGSSYNEQFF. The DNA for the CDR3 is TGTGCCAGCAGGCAGGGGAGCTCCTACAATGAGCAGTTCTTC.

This chain connects TRBV29-1 to TRBJ1-2; maybe TRBD1 (6 bases). Between the trimmed V and J ends, which lost 1 base and 0 bases, there was a span of 9 bases. CDR1 and CDR2 (germline): SQVTM, ANQGSEA. The CDR3 sequence is 14 residues long. The CDR3 protein is CSVEGQDSNYGYTF. Here the CDR3 DNA reads TGCAGCGTTGAAGGACAGGATTCTAACTATGGCTACACCTTC. Combining the CDR3 with reference TRBV29-1 and TRBJ1-2 gives the whole variable domain SAVISQKPSRDICQRGTSLTIQCQVDSQVTMMFWYRQQPGQSLTLIATANQGSEATYESGFVIDKFPISRPNLTFSTLTVSNMSPEDSSIYLCSVEGQDSNYGYTFGSGTRLTVV.

The CDR3 loop is CAIQGGTNTGELFF. The DNA of the CDR3 is TGTGCCATCCAGGGAGGGACTAACACCGGGGAGCTGTTTTTT. The rearrangement links TRBV28 to TRBJ2-2, with 7 bases identical to TRBD2. The CDR3 is made up of 14 amino acids. Germline CDR1 is MDHEN and CDR2 is SYDVKM. The V gene end was trimmed by 10 bases and the J gene end by 2 bases; junction bases not matched to a gene: 7.

The chain has TRBV5-1 and TRBJ2-7; TRBD1 agrees at 10 bases. Trimming removed 4 bases from V and 2 bases from J; junction bases left unmatched: 6. The CDR3 sequence is 15 residues long. Per the germline V gene, CDR1 is SGHRS and CDR2 is YFSETQ. CDR3 protein: CASSGGTGDPYEQYF. Here the CDR3 DNA reads TGCGCCAGCAGCGGAGGGACAGGGGACCCCTACGAGCAGTACTTC.